The table lists the clone carrying this T cell receptor beta chain with a count of one. This CDR3 spans 12 amino acids. CDR1 SQVTM and CDR2 ANQGSEA come from the germline V gene. The V and J ends lost 4 bases and 6 bases respectively, with 10 bases between them. This specimen comes from a study of blood T cell repertoires in COVID-19. Turning to the study itself: Both acute and convalescent COVID-19 samples were obtained from the United States, Italy and Spain. PBMCs, B-cell-depleted T cells, or T cells provided the cDNA or gDNA that made up the material.

Measured with immunoSEQ multiplex PCR; TCRdb has only the in-frame clones, and not every one. The sample contains roughly 88,000 clones, roughly 80% of which appear only once. This chain uses TRBV29-1 with TRBJ1-5, with D possibly matching TRBD1 (6 bases). The TCR originated in an elderly woman with active or convalescent COVID-19. Sequencing was carried out using peripheral blood. The CDR3 is CSVVVQGQPQHF. CDR3 coding DNA: TGCAGCGTTGTAGTACAGGGTCAGCCCCAGCATTTT. Looking up the rest from reference TRBV29-1 and TRBJ1-5 gives the full variable domain: SAVISQKPSRDICQRGTSLTIQCQVDSQVTMMFWYRQQPGQSLTLIATANQGSEATYESGFVIDKFPISRPNLTFSTLTVSNMSPEDSSIYLCSVVVQGQPQHFGDGTRLSIL.